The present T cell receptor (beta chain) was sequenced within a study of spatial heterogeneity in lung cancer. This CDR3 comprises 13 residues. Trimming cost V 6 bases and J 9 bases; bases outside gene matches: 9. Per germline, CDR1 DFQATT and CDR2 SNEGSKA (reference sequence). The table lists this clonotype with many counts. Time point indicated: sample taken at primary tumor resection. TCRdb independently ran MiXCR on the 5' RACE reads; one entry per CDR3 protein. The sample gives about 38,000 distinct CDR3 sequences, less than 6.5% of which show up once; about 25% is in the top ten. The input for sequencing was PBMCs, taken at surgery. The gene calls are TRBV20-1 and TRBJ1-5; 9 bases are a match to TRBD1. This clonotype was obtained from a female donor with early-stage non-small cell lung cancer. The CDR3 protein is CSAPGQGVGPQHF. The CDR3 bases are TGCAGTGCCCCGGGACAGGGCGTGGGGCCCCAGCATTTT.